This TCR beta chain was captured by sequencing in a study of T-cell memory formation after mild COVID-19. Study at large: Largely donor-specific TCR clusters were found. General study points: Still unconfirmed is whether the second-wave clones peaking on day 37 recognized SARS-CoV-2. Pre-infection memory carried some responding clones, suggesting that cross-reactive memory joined.

With constant-segment primers, 5'RACE yielded cDNA libraries of TCR alpha and TCR beta that carried sample barcodes and UMIs. TCRdb reanalysed the 5' RACE reads using MiXCR and keeps one entry per CDR3 protein. The top ten hold roughly 21% of the sample, which has around 320,000 distinct CDR3 sequences, approximately 20% seen once. This clonotype occurred a few times. The antigen remains unidentified. The CDR3 is 14 residues long. Germline values: CDR1 WSHSY, CDR2 SAAADI. With 10 bases removed from V and 2 bases from J, the gap between germline ends came to 18 bases. The chain carries TRBV10-2 and TRBJ2-7; D gene uncertain. This clonotype was obtained from a man younger than 35 who had mild COVID-19 (a few samples of this study predate the infection). Cell type and time point are not known. Sequencing input: PBMCs or a T cell subset sorted from them (not recorded which). CDR3 in amino acids: CATSPTERPYEQYF. The CDR3 nucleotides are TGCGCCACATCCCCGACTGAGAGACCCTACGAGCAGTACTTC.